The 11 T cell receptor beta chains below all came from one sample that was sequenced in a study of T cells after yellow fever vaccination. TCRdb analysed the 5' RACE reads with MiXCR anew, one entry per CDR3 protein. The sample lists 200,000 to 250,000 distinct CDR3 sequences; approximately 3% were seen once. Specimen: CD4+ T cells sorted from PBMCs, collected 10 days after the yellow fever booster vaccination. Receptor source: a man between 18 and 29 years old who received the YFV17D yellow fever vaccine.

Ten or more counts support this clonotype. The V call is TRBV7-2, the J call TRBJ1-5, with 8 bases matching TRBD1. The CDR3 contains 17 residues. Germline trimming cut 1 base from V and 6 bases from J; bases unmatched to any gene: 11. Germline assignment: CDR1 SGHTA and CDR2 FQGNSA. The CDR3 DNA reads as TGTGCCAGCAGCTTAGTTCCAGGGACAGGTAGCGGTCAGCCCCAGCATTTT. Translating gives CASSLVPGTGSGQPQHF. The variable domain in full, with the rest retrieved from reference TRBV7-2 and TRBJ1-5, is GAGVSQSPSNKVTEKGKDVELRCDPISGHTALYWYRQSLGQGLEFLIYFQGNSAPDKSGLPSDRFSAERTGGSVSTLTIQRTQQEDSAVYLCASSLVPGTGSGQPQHFGDGTRLSIL.

The sample holds many counts of this clonotype. The chain combines TRBV7-2 with TRBJ2-1; TRBD1 is a possible D gene (5 bases). There are 12 residues in the CDR3. Trimming left V 4 bases short and J 11 bases short, with 12 bases between. Germline V gene lookup returns CDR1 SGHTA and CDR2 FQGNSA. The CDR3 coding sequence is TGTGCCAGCAGCTCGACAGTGGCAAAGCAGTTCTTC. Protein: CASSSTVAKQFF.

The table lists this clonotype with many counts. The chain is built from TRBV20-1 and TRBJ2-5, with TRBD2 matching over 9 bases. V was pared by 3 bases and J by 5 bases, with 7 bases of the junction left unmatched. The germline V gene encodes CDR1 DFQATT and CDR2 SNEGSKA (reference sequence). CDR3 length: 14 residues. The CDR3 nucleotides read TGCAGTGCTAGGGATAGCGGGGGTCCGGAGACCCAGTACTTC. It yields the protein CSARDSGGPETQYF.

This clonotype was detected only a few times. The chain joins TRBV5-1 to TRBJ2-5, with D perhaps matching TRBD2 (6 bases). This CDR3 spans 13 amino acids. V was clipped by 3 bases and J by 5 bases, with 11 bases between them. Germline V lookup: CDR1 SGHRS, CDR2 YFSETQ. CDR3 DNA: TGCGCCAGCAGCTCAAACCTAGCGGAGACCCAGTACTTC. Protein: CASSSNLAETQYF.

This clonotype was counted at least ten times. J is TRBJ1-3 and V is TRBV12-3 or TRBV12-4, with D possibly matching TRBD1 (5 bases). CDR3 length: 15 residues. V was cut by 6 bases and J by 2 bases, with 14 bases left in between. The CDR3 sequence is CASRSQGQPGNTIYF. The CDR3 bases are TGTGCCAGCAGGTCTCAGGGCCAGCCTGGAAACACCATATATTTT.

In its sample, this clonotype was seen a few times. J is TRBJ1-2 and V is TRBV24-1; weak D call: TRBD1 (5 bases). The CDR3 is 14 amino acids. Germline V gene sequence: CDR1 KGHDR, CDR2 SFDVKD. V was shortened by 2 bases and J by 3 bases, with 9 bases between the two germline ends. The CDR3 loop reads CATSDSGRDYGYTF. DNA for the CDR3: TGTGCCACCAGTGATTCAGGGCGTGACTATGGCTACACCTTC.

The chain links TRBV20-1 to TRBJ2-4; D is perhaps TRBD1 (6 bases). V lost 5 bases and J 1 base, leaving 15 bases between the germline ends. CDR1 and CDR2 from the germline V gene are DFQATT and SNEGSKA (reference sequence). There are 15 residues in the CDR3. The CDR3 loop reads CSAGDPTGAKNIQYF. CDR3 in DNA: TGCAGTGCTGGGGATCCTACAGGGGCCAAAAACATTCAGTACTTC.

In this sample, this clonotype turned up many times. The chain couples TRBV20-1 to TRBJ2-2, with 8 bases identical to TRBD1. CDR3 length: 16 residues. Germline CDR1 DFQATT, CDR2 SNEGSKA (reference sequence). V lost 6 bases and J lost 4; bases outside the gene matches: 13. CDR3 nucleotide sequence: TGCAGTGCGACGCTCATGGGACAGGTCCCCACCGGGGAGCTGTTTTTT. Translating it yields CSATLMGQVPTGELFF.

The V gene is TRBV11-2, the J gene TRBJ2-5; TRBD2 agrees at 7 bases. The CDR3 runs to 15 residues. Germline V gene lookup returns CDR1 SGHAT and CDR2 FQNNGV. The V gene end was trimmed by 5 bases and the J gene end by 0 bases; junction bases not matched to a gene: 6. Here the CDR3 reads CASSPNSGNQETQYF. CDR3 coding DNA: TGTGCCAGCAGCCCCAACAGCGGGAACCAAGAGACCCAGTACTTC. Based on the CDR3 plus reference TRBV11-2 and TRBJ2-5, the full variable domain is EAGVAQSPRYKIIEKRQSVAFWCNPISGHATLYWYQQILGQGPKLLIQFQNNGVVDDSQLPKDRFSAERLKGVDSTLKIQPAKLEDSAVYLCASSPNSGNQETQYFGPGTRLLVL.

This clonotype has a count of ten or more. This chain connects TRBV3-1 to TRBJ2-5, with D perhaps being TRBD1 or TRBD2 (5 bases each). There are 14 residues in the CDR3. Trimming cost V 6 bases and J 3 bases, with 14 bases left between them. Germline V gives CDR1 LGHDT, CDR2 YNNKEL (reference sequence). CDR3 nucleotides: TGTGCCAGCAGTCTGGGACCGTCGGAAGAGACCCAGTACTTC. This encodes CASSLGPSEETQYF.

The chain uses TRBV4-3 and TRBJ2-1, with D tentatively TRBD1 (5 bases). V lost 1 base and J 5 bases, leaving 9 bases between the germline ends. There are 14 residues in the CDR3. The V gene's germline CDR1 is LGHNA and CDR2 YSLEER. CDR3 sequence reads: CASSQVKGNNEQFF. CDR3 bases: TGCGCCAGCAGCCAAGTTAAGGGGAACAATGAGCAGTTCTTC.